In its sample, the clone carrying this TCR beta chain was seen a few times. This specimen belongs to a study of Tregs in tolerant kidney transplant recipients. Some clones are missing from TCRdb's copy, which holds only in-frame ones; the method was immunoSEQ multiplex PCR. The table shows about 240,000 clones, with around 81% occurring only once. Sequences were obtained from CD4+ T cells from blood. The source of this sequence is a human donor in good health.

The CDR3 nucleotides are TGTGCCAGCACCCCCTCGAGAGGGCAGCCCCAGCATTTT. This translates into CASTPSRGQPQHF. This chain joins TRBV2 and TRBJ1-5; D not certain. The CDR3 loop spans 13 amino acids. The germline gives CDR1 SNHLY, CDR2 FYNNEI. The V gene lost 7 bases and the J gene lost 7 bases, with 14 bases spanning the gap.